Listed below are T cell receptor beta chains from one sample, sequenced in a study of tumor-infiltrating lymphocytes in localized non-small cell lung cancer. Data came from immunoSEQ multiplex PCR; TCRdb stores just in-frame clones and leaves some out. Counted here are over 7,000 clones, about 70% occurring once; the ten biggest clones make up about 7.1%. Sequenced: uninvolved lung tissue not adjacent to the tumor. The receptors shown here come from a human donor with non-small cell lung cancer. Both conserved end residues are part of each CDR3. The D gene is left open where the match is weak. Clone size is stated in some rows and not others, as once, few, many or a class when expanded.

size: -; J: TRBJ2-1; D: -; V: TRBV7-6; DNA: TGTGCCAGCAGCTGGGCTGGGGGGAATGAGCAGTTCTTC; CDR3: CASSWAGGNEQFF
size: -; J: TRBJ1-1; D: -; V: TRBV7-9; DNA: TGTGCCAGCAGCTTCGGTGGGAACACTGAAGCTTTCTTT; CDR3: CASSFGGNTEAFF
size: few; J: TRBJ1-1; D: TRBD1; V: TRBV6-6; DNA: TGTGCCATCCAGGACAGGTCGCTTATGAACACTGAAGCTTTCTTT; CDR3: CAIQDRSLMNTEAFF
size: -; J: TRBJ1-4; D: TRBD1; V: TRBV6-1; DNA: TGTGCCAGCAGTAAGCAGGGGGCGCGAGGTGAAAAACTGTTTTTT; CDR3: CASSKQGARGEKLFF
size: -; J: TRBJ2-7; D: -; V: TRBV7-9; DNA: TGTGCCAGCAGCCCAGACAGCCTCTCCTACGAGCAGTACTTC; CDR3: CASSPDSLSYEQYF
size: -; J: TRBJ2-2; D: -; V: TRBV18; DNA: TGTGCCAGCTCACCACCGAACACCGGGGAGCTGTTTTTT; CDR3: CASSPPNTGELFF
size: medium-sized; J: TRBJ2-7; D: -; V: TRBV28; DNA: TGTGCCAGCAGTTTACCGACAGTCCCCTACGAGCAGTACTTC; CDR3: CASSLPTVPYEQYF
size: -; J: TRBJ2-1; D: TRBD1; V: TRBV4-1; DNA: TGCGCCAGCAGCCTTACCGGGACAGGGGGAGGGGAGCAGTTCTTC; CDR3: CASSLTGTGGGEQFF
size: -; J: TRBJ2-1; D: -; V: TRBV10-1; DNA: TGCGCCAGCACCCCAGGACTCTACAATGAGCAGTTCTTC; CDR3: CASTPGLYNEQFF
size: -; J: TRBJ1-4; D: -; V: TRBV7-6; DNA: TGTGCCAGCAGCTTATTTGGGGGCGGCGAAAAACTGTTTTTT; CDR3: CASSLFGGGEKLFF
size: few; J: TRBJ2-7; D: TRBD2; V: TRBV28; DNA: TGTGCCAGCAGATCCCAGGGACTAGCGGGGGGGCCGGATTCTTACGAGCAGTACTTC; CDR3: CASRSQGLAGGPDSYEQYF
size: few; J: TRBJ2-5; D: -; V: TRBV11-3; DNA: TGTGCCAGCAGCTTAGACGGGGAGACCCAGTACTTC; CDR3: CASSLDGETQYF
size: -; J: TRBJ1-1; D: TRBD1; V: TRBV19; DNA: TGTGCCAGTAGACAGGGGGCAGATGAAGCTTTCTTT; CDR3: CASRQGADEAFF
size: -; J: TRBJ2-5; D: -; V: TRBV7-8; DNA: TGTGCCAGCAGCTCAGGCAATCAAGAGACCCAGTACTTC; CDR3: CASSSGNQETQYF
size: -; J: TRBJ2-7; D: TRBD1; V: TRBV5-5; DNA: TGTGCCAGCAGCTGGGACAGGGGGCTCTCCTACGAGCAGTACTTC; CDR3: CASSWDRGLSYEQYF
size: -; J: TRBJ1-5; D: -; V: TRBV6-6; DNA: TGTGCCAGCAGTTACCTAAATAGCAATCAGCCCCAGCATTTT; CDR3: CASSYLNSNQPQHF
size: few; J: TRBJ1-1; D: TRBD1; V: TRBV2; DNA: TGTGCCAGCAGTCCTCAGGGGGCCTCGATCACTGAAGCTTTCTTT; CDR3: CASSPQGASITEAFF
size: -; J: TRBJ1-1; D: -; V: TRBV21-1; DNA: TGTGCCAGCAGCAAAAAACGCCGTGTTAGTGGCACTGAAGCTTTCTTT; CDR3: CASSKKRRVSGTEAFF
size: -; J: TRBJ2-5; D: TRBD2; V: TRBV29-1; DNA: TGCAGCGTTGAACAGCGGGGCGACCGTCAAGAGACCCAGTACTTC; CDR3: CSVEQRGDRQETQYF
size: -; J: TRBJ1-3; D: -; V: TRBV30; DNA: TGTGCCTGGACAGAAGACTCTGGAAACACCATATATTTT; CDR3: CAWTEDSGNTIYF
size: -; J: TRBJ2-7; D: -; V: TRBV7-9; DNA: TGTGCCAGCAGCTTAGGACATGTCGGCGAGCAGTACTTC; CDR3: CASSLGHVGEQYF
size: -; J: TRBJ1-5; D: -; V: TRBV30; DNA: TGTGCCTGGAGTGTACTGGACAGTGGCAATCAGCCCCAGCATTTT; CDR3: CAWSVLDSGNQPQHF
size: -; J: TRBJ1-2; D: -; V: TRBV6-4; DNA: TGTGCCAGCAGTGACCCCGGGGGGGGCCATAACTATGGCTACACCTTC; CDR3: CASSDPGGGHNYGYTF
size: -; J: TRBJ2-5; D: TRBD2; V: TRBV9; DNA: TGTGCCAGCAGCGTAGCGGCGGGGGGGAGGGAGACCCAGTACTTC; CDR3: CASSVAAGGRETQYF
size: once; J: TRBJ1-1; D: -; V: TRBV5-6; DNA: TGTGCCAGCAGCTTGGCCTTCGCGGGCACTGAAGCTTTCTTT; CDR3: CASSLAFAGTEAFF
size: -; J: TRBJ2-1; D: TRBD2; V: TRBV7-3; DNA: TGTGCCAGCAGCCCCAGCGGGGGGCCTAACAATGAGCAGTTCTTC; CDR3: CASSPSGGPNNEQFF
size: -; J: TRBJ1-5; D: -; V: TRBV28; DNA: TGTGCCAGCAGTTTAGGCTACAGGTCGCGCAATCAGCCCCAGCATTTT; CDR3: CASSLGYRSRNQPQHF
size: once; J: TRBJ1-6; D: -; V: TRBV30; DNA: TGTGCCTGGAGGACCGGGGGGTATAATTCACCCCTCCACTTT; CDR3: CAWRTGGYNSPLHF
size: few; J: TRBJ2-7; D: -; V: TRBV4-3; DNA: TGCGCCAGCAGCCAAGGACTAGACTCCTACGAGCAGTACTTC; CDR3: CASSQGLDSYEQYF
size: -; J: TRBJ2-3; D: TRBD1; V: TRBV7-9; DNA: TGTGCCAGCAGCCGGGACAGCCACACAGATACGCAGTATTTT; CDR3: CASSRDSHTDTQYF
size: -; J: TRBJ1-4; D: -; V: TRBV28; DNA: TGTGCCAGCAACACAAACACTGAAAAACTGTTTTTT; CDR3: CASNTNTEKLFF
size: -; J: TRBJ2-2; D: TRBD1; V: TRBV4-2; DNA: TGTGCCAGCAGCCAAGAATGGACAGGGAAGACCGGGGAGCTGTTTTTT; CDR3: CASSQEWTGKTGELFF
size: -; J: TRBJ1-2; D: -; V: TRBV5-8; DNA: TGTGCCAGCAGCTTGGGCGGGCCTCGCGGCTACACCTTC; CDR3: CASSLGGPRGYTF
size: -; J: TRBJ1-1; D: -; V: TRBV7-3; DNA: TGTGCCAGCAGCCTAGGGGTGGCGGCCACTGAAGCTTTCTTT; CDR3: CASSLGVAATEAFF
size: -; J: TRBJ1-5; D: -; V: TRBV28; DNA: TGTGCCAGCAGAACCGGGGCGACAAGCAATCAGCCCCAGCATTTT; CDR3: CASRTGATSNQPQHF
size: -; J: TRBJ2-4; D: -; V: TRBV11-2; DNA: TGTGCCAGCAGCCCCCTGGCGGTGGTGGCCAAAAACATTCAGTACTTC; CDR3: CASSPLAVVAKNIQYF
size: once; J: TRBJ1-1; D: TRBD1; V: TRBV25-1; DNA: TGTGCCAGTACCGGGACAGCGAACACTGAAGCTTTCTTT; CDR3: CASTGTANTEAFF
size: -; J: TRBJ1-1; D: -; V: TRBV19; DNA: TGTGCCAGTTCCTACCGGGGGGGAGGTGAAGCTTTCTTT; CDR3: CASSYRGGGEAFF
size: -; J: TRBJ2-2; D: -; V: TRBV10-3; DNA: TGTGCCATCAGTGAAACGGGGGCCCCGAACACCGGGGAGCTGTTTTTT; CDR3: CAISETGAPNTGELFF
size: -; J: TRBJ2-1; D: TRBD2; V: TRBV6-4; DNA: TGTGCCAGCAGTGACTCGCCCGGGGGGGCATACAATGAGCAGTTCTTC; CDR3: CASSDSPGGAYNEQFF
size: -; J: TRBJ2-5; D: TRBD1; V: TRBV7-3; DNA: TGTGCCAGCAGCTTAATGGGTGGACAGGGTTCGGAGACCCAGTACTTC; CDR3: CASSLMGGQGSETQYF
size: -; J: TRBJ2-7; D: TRBD1; V: TRBV6-5; DNA: TGTGCCAGCACTAGGGGGCAGTCCTACGAGCAGTACTTC; CDR3: CASTRGQSYEQYF
size: large; J: TRBJ2-7; D: TRBD1; V: TRBV2; DNA: TGTGCCAGCAGGACAGGGACCCTCTCCTACGAGCAGTACTTC; CDR3: CASRTGTLSYEQYF
size: once; J: TRBJ2-3; D: -; V: TRBV5-6; DNA: TGTGCCAGCAGCCCCGTTAGGAGCACAGATACGCAGTATTTT; CDR3: CASSPVRSTDTQYF
size: -; J: TRBJ2-1; D: -; V: TRBV4-3; DNA: TGCGCCAGCAGCCAAGATGGCCAGGGCCTCTACAATGAGCAGTTCTTC; CDR3: CASSQDGQGLYNEQFF
size: -; J: TRBJ2-7; D: TRBD2; V: TRBV5-1; DNA: TGCGCCAGCAGCTTGGTAGCGGGGGTCGTCGAGCAGTACTTC; CDR3: CASSLVAGVVEQYF